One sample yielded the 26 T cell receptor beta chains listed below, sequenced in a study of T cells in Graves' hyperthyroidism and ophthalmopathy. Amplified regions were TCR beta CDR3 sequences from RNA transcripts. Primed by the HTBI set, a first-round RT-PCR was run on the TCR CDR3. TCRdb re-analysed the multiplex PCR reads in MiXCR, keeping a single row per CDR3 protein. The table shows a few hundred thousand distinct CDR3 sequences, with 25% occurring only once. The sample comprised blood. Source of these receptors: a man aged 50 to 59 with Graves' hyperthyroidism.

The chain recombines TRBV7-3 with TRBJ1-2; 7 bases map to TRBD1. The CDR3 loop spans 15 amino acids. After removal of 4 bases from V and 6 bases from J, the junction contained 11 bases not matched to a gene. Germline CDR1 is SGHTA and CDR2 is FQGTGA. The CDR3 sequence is CASSSTGASSNGYTF. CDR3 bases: TGTGCCAGCAGCTCAACAGGGGCGAGTTCTAATGGCTACACCTTC. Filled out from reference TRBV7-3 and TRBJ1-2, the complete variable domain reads GAGVSQTPSNKVTEKGKYVELRCDPISGHTALYWYRQSLGQGPEFLIYFQGTGAADDSGLPNDRFFAVRPEGSVSTLKIQRTERGDSAVYLCASSSTGASSNGYTFGSGTRLTVV.

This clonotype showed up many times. CDR3 protein: CASSPSGWSDTQYF. The CDR3 DNA reads as TGTGCCAGCTCACCTAGCGGGTGGTCAGATACGCAGTATTTT. The chain is built from TRBV18 and TRBJ2-3; TRBD2 matches 7 bases. Germline V lookup: CDR1 KGHSH, CDR2 LQKENI. The V gene end was trimmed by 3 bases and the J gene end by 4 bases; junction bases not matched to a gene: 4. The CDR3 is 14 residues long.

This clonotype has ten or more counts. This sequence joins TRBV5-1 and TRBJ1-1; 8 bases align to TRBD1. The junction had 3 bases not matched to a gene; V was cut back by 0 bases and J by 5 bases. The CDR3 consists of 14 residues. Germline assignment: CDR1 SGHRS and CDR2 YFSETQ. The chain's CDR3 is CASSLAGGGTEAFF. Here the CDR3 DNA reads TGCGCCAGCAGCTTGGCAGGGGGCGGAACTGAAGCTTTCTTT.

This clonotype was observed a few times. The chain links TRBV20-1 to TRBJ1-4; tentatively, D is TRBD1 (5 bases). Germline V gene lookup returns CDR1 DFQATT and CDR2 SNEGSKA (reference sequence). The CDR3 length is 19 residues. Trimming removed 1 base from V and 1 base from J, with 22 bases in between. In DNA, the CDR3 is TGCAGTGCTAGAGTACTCGGGACCGGAGGCTCTCAAACTAATGAAAAACTGTTTTTT. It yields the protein CSARVLGTGGSQTNEKLFF.

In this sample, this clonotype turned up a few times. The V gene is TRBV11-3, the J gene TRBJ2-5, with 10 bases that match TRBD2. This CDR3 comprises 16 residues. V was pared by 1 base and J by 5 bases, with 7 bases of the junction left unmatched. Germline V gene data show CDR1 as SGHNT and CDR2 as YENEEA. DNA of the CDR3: TGTGCCAGCAGCTTAGGGGCTGCTAGCGGGAGTGAGACCCAGTACTTC. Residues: CASSLGAASGSETQYF. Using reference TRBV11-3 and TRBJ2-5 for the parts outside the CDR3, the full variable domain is EAGVVQSPRYKIIEKKQPVAFWCNPISGHNTLYWYLQNLGQGPELLIRYENEEAVDDSQLPKDRFSAERLKGVDSTLKIQPAELGDSAVYLCASSLGAASGSETQYFGPGTRLLVL.

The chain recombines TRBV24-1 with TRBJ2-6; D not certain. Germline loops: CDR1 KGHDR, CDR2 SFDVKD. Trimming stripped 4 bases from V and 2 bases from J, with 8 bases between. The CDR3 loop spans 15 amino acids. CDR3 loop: CATSDPGAGANVLTF. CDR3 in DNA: TGTGCCACCAGTGACCCCGGAGCTGGGGCCAACGTCCTGACTTTC.

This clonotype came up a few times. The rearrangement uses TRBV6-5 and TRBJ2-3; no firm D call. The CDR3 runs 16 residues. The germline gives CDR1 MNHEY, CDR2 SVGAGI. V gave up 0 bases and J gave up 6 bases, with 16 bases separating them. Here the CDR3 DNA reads TGTGCCAGCAGTTACTCGATGGCAGATCTTGTGGATACGCAGTATTTT. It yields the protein CASSYSMADLVDTQYF.

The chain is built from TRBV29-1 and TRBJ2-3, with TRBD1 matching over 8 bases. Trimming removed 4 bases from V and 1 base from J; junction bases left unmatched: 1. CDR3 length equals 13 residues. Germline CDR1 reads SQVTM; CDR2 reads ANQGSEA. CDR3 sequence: CSVARGRTDTQYF. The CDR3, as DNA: TGCAGCGTTGCCAGGGGGCGCACAGATACGCAGTATTTT.

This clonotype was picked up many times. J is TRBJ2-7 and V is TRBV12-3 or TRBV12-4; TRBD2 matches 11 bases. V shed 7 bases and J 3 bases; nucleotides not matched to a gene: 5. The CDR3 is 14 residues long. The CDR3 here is CASTLGTSGYEQYF. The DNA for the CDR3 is TGTGCCAGCACCTTGGGGACTAGCGGCTACGAGCAGTACTTC.

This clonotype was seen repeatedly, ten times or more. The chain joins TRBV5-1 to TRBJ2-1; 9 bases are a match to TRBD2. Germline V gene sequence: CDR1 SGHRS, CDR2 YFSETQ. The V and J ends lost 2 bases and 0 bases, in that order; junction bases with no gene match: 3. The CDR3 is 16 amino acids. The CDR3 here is CASSLAGGSSYNEQFF. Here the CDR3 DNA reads TGCGCCAGCAGCTTAGCGGGAGGTAGCTCCTACAATGAGCAGTTCTTC.

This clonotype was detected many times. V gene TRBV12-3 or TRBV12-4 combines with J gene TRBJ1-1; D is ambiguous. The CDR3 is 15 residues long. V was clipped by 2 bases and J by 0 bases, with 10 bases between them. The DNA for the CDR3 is TGTGCCAGCAGTTTAACCCGCGGGATGAACACTGAAGCTTTCTTT. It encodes CASSLTRGMNTEAFF.

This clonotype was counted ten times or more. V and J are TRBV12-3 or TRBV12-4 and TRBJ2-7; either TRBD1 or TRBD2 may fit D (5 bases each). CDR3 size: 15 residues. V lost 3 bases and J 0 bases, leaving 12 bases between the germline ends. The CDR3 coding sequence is TGTGCCAGCAGTTTGGCCAGGGAGAGCTCCTACGAGCAGTACTTC. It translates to CASSLARESSYEQYF.

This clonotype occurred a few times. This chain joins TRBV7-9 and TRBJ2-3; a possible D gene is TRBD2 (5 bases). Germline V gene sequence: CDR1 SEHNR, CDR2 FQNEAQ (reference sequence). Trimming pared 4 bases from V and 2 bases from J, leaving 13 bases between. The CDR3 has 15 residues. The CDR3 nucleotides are TGTGCCAGCAGCTCAAGCGGAACGCCCACAGATACGCAGTATTTT. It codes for CASSSSGTPTDTQYF.

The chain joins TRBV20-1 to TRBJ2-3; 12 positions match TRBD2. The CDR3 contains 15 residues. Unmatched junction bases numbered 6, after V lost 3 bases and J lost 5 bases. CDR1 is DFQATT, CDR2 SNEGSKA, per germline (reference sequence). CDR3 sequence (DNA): TGCAGTGCTAGTTTTACTAGCGGGAGGAAAGATACGCAGTATTTT. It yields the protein CSASFTSGRKDTQYF.

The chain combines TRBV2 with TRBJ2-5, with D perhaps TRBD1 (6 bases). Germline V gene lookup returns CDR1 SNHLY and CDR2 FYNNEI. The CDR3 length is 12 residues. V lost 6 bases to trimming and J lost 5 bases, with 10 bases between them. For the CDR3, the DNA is TGTGCCAGCAGGGATAGGGGGGAGACCCAGTACTTC. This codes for CASRDRGETQYF.

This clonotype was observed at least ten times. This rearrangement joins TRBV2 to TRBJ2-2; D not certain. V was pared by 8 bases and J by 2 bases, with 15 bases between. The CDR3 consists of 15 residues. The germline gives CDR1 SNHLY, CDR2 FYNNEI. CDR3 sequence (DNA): TGTGCCAGCTCCCGAGATTCGGCCAACACCGGGGAGCTGTTTTTT. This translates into CASSRDSANTGELFF.

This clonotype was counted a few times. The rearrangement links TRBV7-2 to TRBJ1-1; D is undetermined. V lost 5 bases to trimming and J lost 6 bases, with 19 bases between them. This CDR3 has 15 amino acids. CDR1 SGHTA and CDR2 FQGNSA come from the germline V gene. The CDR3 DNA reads TGTGCCAGCAGCCCCGTCGTAGGAAGGGCAGCTGAAGCTTTCTTT. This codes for CASSPVVGRAAEAFF.

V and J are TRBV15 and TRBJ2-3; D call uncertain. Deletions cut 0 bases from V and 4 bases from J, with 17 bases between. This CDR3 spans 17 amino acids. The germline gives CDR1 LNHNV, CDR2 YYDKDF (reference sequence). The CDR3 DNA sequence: TGTGCCACCAGCAGAGATGCAATGAGAGGATGGGCAGATACGCAGTATTTT. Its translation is CATSRDAMRGWADTQYF.

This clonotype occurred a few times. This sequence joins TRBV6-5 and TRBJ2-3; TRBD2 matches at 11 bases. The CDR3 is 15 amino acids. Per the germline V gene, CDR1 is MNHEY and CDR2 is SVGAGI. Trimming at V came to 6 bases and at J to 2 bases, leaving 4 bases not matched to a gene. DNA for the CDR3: TGTGCCAGCAGATTGACTAGCGGGACCACAGATACGCAGTATTTT. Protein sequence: CASRLTSGTTDTQYF.

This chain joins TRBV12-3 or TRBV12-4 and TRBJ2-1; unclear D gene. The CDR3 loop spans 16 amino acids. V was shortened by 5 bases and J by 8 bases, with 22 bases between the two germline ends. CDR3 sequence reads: CASSRSEGWVQYEQFF. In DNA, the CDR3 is TGTGCCAGCAGTCGTAGTGAAGGGTGGGTTCAATATGAGCAGTTCTTC.

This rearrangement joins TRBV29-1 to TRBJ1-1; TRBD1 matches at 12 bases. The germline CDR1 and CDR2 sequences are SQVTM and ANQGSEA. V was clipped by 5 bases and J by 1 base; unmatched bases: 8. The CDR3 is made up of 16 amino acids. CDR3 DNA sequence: TGCAGCGTTACGCGGGACAGGGGGCGACGGAACACTGAAGCTTTCTTT. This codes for CSVTRDRGRRNTEAFF.

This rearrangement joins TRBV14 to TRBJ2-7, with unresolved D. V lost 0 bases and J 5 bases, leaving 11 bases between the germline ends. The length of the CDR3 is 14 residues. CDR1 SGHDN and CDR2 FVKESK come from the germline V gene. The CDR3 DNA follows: TGTGCCAGCAGCCAAGAAACCCGAACACACGAGCAGTACTTC. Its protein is CASSQETRTHEQYF.

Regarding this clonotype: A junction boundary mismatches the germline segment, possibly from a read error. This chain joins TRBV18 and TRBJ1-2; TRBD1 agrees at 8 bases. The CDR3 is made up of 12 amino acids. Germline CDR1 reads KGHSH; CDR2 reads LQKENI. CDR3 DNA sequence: TGTGCCAGCTCACTAGAGGACAGGGAACAGGCCTTC. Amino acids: CASSLEDREQAF. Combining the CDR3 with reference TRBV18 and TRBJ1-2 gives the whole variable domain NAGVMQNPRHLVRRRGQEARLRCSPMKGHSHVYWYRQLPEEGLKFMVYLQKENIIDESGMPKERFSAEFPKEGPSILRIQQVVRGDSAAYFCASSLEDREQAFGSGTRLTVV.

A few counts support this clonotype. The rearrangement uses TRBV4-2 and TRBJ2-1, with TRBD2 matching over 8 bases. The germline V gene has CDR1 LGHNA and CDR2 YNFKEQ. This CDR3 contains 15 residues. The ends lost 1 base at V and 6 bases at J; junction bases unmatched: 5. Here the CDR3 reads CASSQGSGSGNEQFF. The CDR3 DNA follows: TGTGCCAGCAGCCAAGGGAGCGGGAGTGGCAATGAGCAGTTCTTC.

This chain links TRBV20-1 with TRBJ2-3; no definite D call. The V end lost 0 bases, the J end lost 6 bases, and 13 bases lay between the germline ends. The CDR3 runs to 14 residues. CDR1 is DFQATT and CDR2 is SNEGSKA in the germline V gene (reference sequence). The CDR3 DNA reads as TGCAGTGCTAGAGATTGGGCCGCCGGGGATACGCAGTATTTT. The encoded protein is CSARDWAAGDTQYF.

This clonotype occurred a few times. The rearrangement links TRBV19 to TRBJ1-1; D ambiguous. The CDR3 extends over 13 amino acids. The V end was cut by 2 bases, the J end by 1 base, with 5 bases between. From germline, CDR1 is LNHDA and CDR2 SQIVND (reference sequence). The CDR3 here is CASSITENTEAFF. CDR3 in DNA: TGTGCCAGTAGTATAACGGAGAACACTGAAGCTTTCTTT.